The subject of this entry is one T cell receptor beta chain. Antigen: not known. The entry originates in a study of T cells in Graves' hyperthyroidism and ophthalmopathy. The study, taken as a whole, reports: Most thyroid clonotypes expanded above 0.001 were also detected in blood. Progression to ophthalmopathy was predicted a median of approximately 6.4 months early.

V lost 5 bases, J lost 12 bases, and 13 bases lay in between. The germline gives CDR1 MDHEN, CDR2 SYDVKM. This CDR3 contains 11 residues. TCR beta CDR3 sequences were amplified from RNA transcripts. TCR CDR3 underwent first-round RT-PCR with the HTBI primer set. TCRdb passed the multiplex PCR reads through MiXCR, listing each CDR3 protein once. The table lists 600,000 to 800,000 distinct CDR3 sequences, roughly 32% of them singletons. The chain uses TRBV28 and TRBJ1-2; D may be TRBD1 (5 bases). This sequence was found in a middle-aged woman with Graves' hyperthyroidism. The sample was blood. The CDR3 DNA reads as TGTGCCAGCAGTCCGGAAGGGGACCACACCTTC. Protein: CASSPEGDHTF.